This T cell receptor beta chain is from a study of T cell repertoires in ileal Crohn's disease. The CDR3 length is 14 residues. The V gene's germline CDR1 is KGHSH and CDR2 LQKENI. V gave up 6 bases and J gave up 4 bases, with 12 bases separating them. Time point indicated: neoterminal ileum biopsy at postoperative endoscopy, about 6 months after surgery. Profiled with immunoSEQ multiplex PCR; TCRdb holds only in-frame clones, not every one. The data hold more than 8,500 clones, with more than 75% observed a single time. The J gene is TRBJ1-4, the V gene TRBV18; no clear D. Material for sequencing was ileal tissue. This receptor was identified in an adult with Crohn's disease. CDR3 nucleotides: TGTGCCAGCTCTCGCGGGAGCCTTAATGAAAAACTGTTTTTT. Amino acids: CASSRGSLNEKLFF.